The sequence of this TCR beta chain was determined in a study of blood T cell repertoires in COVID-19. The CDR3 contains 17 residues. From germline, CDR1 is SGHNT and CDR2 YYREEE (reference sequence). V dropped 0 bases and J dropped 7; count of bases not matched to a gene: 16. This clone has more than one count but fewer than ten. Study processing details: Using reference gene primer amplification, nucleated cell counts were estimated. The table came from immunoSEQ multiplex PCR; TCRdb's copy has only in-frame clones and leaves some out. That table furnishes V, J and clone size, whereas the DNA furnished D and trimming. Among just under 350,000 clones, 80% to 90% were seen once, and the ten largest hold about 6%.

This TCR was sampled from a woman in her 50s with COVID-19, enrolled during active disease. The sample taken for sequencing was peripheral blood. The chain links TRBV5-4 to TRBJ2-7; 7 bases fit TRBD1. The CDR3 DNA sequence: TGTGCCAGCAGCTTGGTGCCCATGACAGGGAGAGTGGGGGAGCAGTACTTC. Its translation: CASSLVPMTGRVGEQYF.